These T cell receptor beta chains were read from a single sample in a study of shared clonotypes between healthy human individuals. TCRdb's table, derived via immunoSEQ multiplex PCR, lists solely in-frame clones and lacks some. This sample has roughly 500,000 clones, with 95% to 96% found just once. The specimen sequenced was naive CD4+ T cells sorted from blood. All receptors derive from a woman younger than 45 in good health. CDR3s include the opening cysteine and the closing phenylalanine or tryptophan. The order of the fields is V gene, clone size, D gene, J gene, CDR3 protein, CDR3 DNA. D genes are given only for firm matches. Size is stated for part of the rows, as once, few or many counts, or as a class when the clone is expanded.

TRBV7-2	.	.	TRBJ1-5	CASSLVRGDQPQHF	TGTGCCAGCAGCTTAGTGAGGGGGGATCAGCCCCAGCATTTT
TRBV18	.	.	TRBJ1-2	CASSPMSGLLDFYGYTF	TGTGCCAGCTCTCCGATGTCCGGGCTTTTGGATTTCTATGGCTACACCTTC
TRBV4-1	.	.	TRBJ1-5	CASSRVQELNQPQHF	TGCGCCAGCAGCCGCGTACAGGAGCTCAATCAGCCCCAGCATTTT
TRBV28	.	TRBD1	TRBJ2-1	CASSSPGTGGRSEQFF	TGTGCCAGCAGTTCCCCCGGGACAGGGGGCCGGAGTGAGCAGTTCTTC
TRBV12-5	.	.	TRBJ2-1	CASGLVVGSSYNEQFF	TGTGCTAGTGGTTTGGTCGTAGGGAGCTCCTACAATGAGCAGTTCTTC
TRBV28	.	.	TRBJ2-7	CASSLSPSGGPYEQYF	TGTGCCAGCAGTTTAAGTCCCTCGGGCGGCCCCTACGAGCAGTACTTC
TRBV29-1	few	.	TRBJ1-2	CSVERAYGYTF	TGCAGCGTTGAGAGGGCGTATGGCTACACCTTC
TRBV18	.	TRBD2	TRBJ2-5	CASSPGTSGSDEQYF	TGTGCCAGCTCACCGGGGACTAGCGGGAGTGATGAGCAGTACTTC
TRBV4-1	.	.	TRBJ1-4	CASSRTGTRYEKLFF	TGCGCCAGCAGCCGAACAGGGACGCGATACGAAAAACTGTTTTTT
TRBV19	.	.	TRBJ1-4	CASRGDGSNEKLFF	TGTGCCAGTAGAGGAGACGGCTCTAATGAAAAACTGTTTTTT
TRBV28	.	TRBD1	TRBJ1-2	CASSFLGPWTGGAYGYTF	TGTGCCAGCAGTTTCCTGGGGCCGTGGACAGGGGGCGCCTATGGCTACACCTTC
TRBV18	.	TRBD1	TRBJ2-7	CASSGPGTGAYEQYF	TGTGCCAGCTCAGGCCCCGGGACAGGCGCCTACGAGCAGTACTTC
TRBV19	.	.	TRBJ2-5	CASSTPGHPYQETQYF	TGTGCCAGTAGTACCCCGGGACATCCGTACCAAGAGACCCAGTACTTC
TRBV29-1	once	TRBD2	TRBJ2-7	CSVGLAGSYEQYF	TGCAGCGTTGGACTAGCGGGTTCCTACGAGCAGTACTTC
TRBV11-2	.	TRBD2	TRBJ2-1	CASSLAFLAGYNEQFF	TGTGCCAGCAGCTTAGCATTCCTAGCGGGGTACAATGAGCAGTTCTTC
TRBV5-4	.	TRBD2	TRBJ2-1	CASSLVASGKNEQFF	TGTGCCAGCAGCTTGGTGGCTAGCGGGAAGAATGAGCAGTTCTTC
TRBV28	.	.	TRBJ1-5	CAESTRVGPYQPQHF	TGTGCCGAATCAACCAGGGTAGGGCCCTATCAGCCCCAGCATTTT
TRBV10-3	.	.	TRBJ2-1	CAISESSVSEQFF	TGTGCCATCAGTGAGTCGAGTGTTTCGGAGCAGTTCTTC
TRBV18	.	TRBD1	TRBJ1-4	CASSLGQGSNEKLFF	TGTGCCAGCTCACTGGGACAGGGTTCTAATGAAAAACTGTTTTTT
TRBV19	.	.	TRBJ2-1	CASSARQKYNEQFF	TGTGCCAGTAGCGCCCGACAGAAATACAATGAGCAGTTCTTC
TRBV5-1	.	.	TRBJ1-5	CASAAKPSNQPQHF	TGCGCCAGCGCGGCCAAGCCTAGCAATCAGCCCCAGCATTTT
TRBV6-1	.	.	TRBJ1-5	CASSEMSTWPQHF	TGTGCCAGCAGTGAAATGTCAACTTGGCCCCAGCATTTT
TRBV5-4	.	.	TRBJ2-4	CASSFSGAKNIQYF	TGTGCCAGCAGCTTTTCGGGGGCCAAAAACATTCAGTACTTC
TRBV7-2	.	.	TRBJ2-7	CASSLALLRDVSYEQYF	TGTGCCAGCAGCTTAGCGCTCCTGCGGGACGTTTCCTACGAGCAGTACTTC
TRBV11-2	.	.	TRBJ2-1	CASSYDYASYNEQFF	TGTGCCAGCAGCTACGACTACGCCTCCTACAATGAGCAGTTCTTC
TRBV9	.	.	TRBJ2-2	CASSVGVATNTGELFF	TGTGCCAGCAGCGTAGGGGTAGCAACGAACACCGGGGAGCTGTTTTTT
TRBV7-9	.	.	TRBJ2-1	CASSLQENEQFF	TGTGCCAGCAGCTTACAGGAAAATGAGCAGTTCTTC
TRBV15	.	.	TRBJ1-3	CATSRDGQTGNTIYF	TGTGCCACCAGCAGAGATGGACAGACTGGAAACACCATATATTTT
TRBV5-1	.	TRBD2	TRBJ2-1	CASKWTSGSRYNEQFF	TGCGCCAGCAAATGGACTAGCGGGAGCCGGTACAATGAGCAGTTCTTC
TRBV5-1	.	.	TRBJ1-2	CASSPSGTSKLGYTF	TGCGCCAGCAGCCCGTCCGGGACATCAAAGCTGGGCTACACCTTC
TRBV6-5	.	TRBD1	TRBJ1-2	CASRPPGQGLNGYTF	TGTGCCAGCAGGCCACCGGGACAGGGGTTGAATGGCTACACCTTC
TRBV5-4	few	TRBD1	TRBJ2-7	CASSLQGARYEQYF	TGTGCCAGCAGCTTACAGGGGGCGCGGTACGAGCAGTACTTC
TRBV19	.	.	TRBJ1-4	CASSIRDGFFEKLFF	TGTGCCAGTAGTATAAGGGACGGATTTTTTGAAAAACTGTTTTTT
TRBV30	.	TRBD2	TRBJ2-7	CAWSPLTSGRYEQYF	TGTGCCTGGAGTCCCCTGACTAGCGGGAGATACGAGCAGTACTTC
TRBV5-1	.	.	TRBJ1-2	CASTLGGFGGYTF	TGCGCCAGCACGTTAGGGGGATTTGGTGGCTACACCTTC
TRBV28	once	TRBD1	TRBJ2-7	CASSPKTGVWTEQYF	TGTGCCAGCAGTCCAAAAACAGGGGTATGGACCGAGCAGTACTTC
TRBV11-2	.	TRBD1	TRBJ2-3	CASSQSSGRGQDTQYF	TGTGCCAGCAGCCAATCCTCCGGCAGGGGGCAAGATACGCAGTATTTT
TRBV5-4	.	TRBD1	TRBJ1-2	CASRQAGTGGVSGGYTF	TGTGCCAGCAGACAAGCCGGGACAGGGGGCGTCTCAGGGGGCTACACCTTC
TRBV28	.	.	TRBJ1-3	CASSRNTIYF	TGTGCCAGCAGTAGGAACACCATATATTTT